This section outlines one T cell receptor (beta chain) sequence together with its context. Its antigen is not known. The germline V gene has CDR1 SGHVS and CDR2 FQNEAQ. V was cut by 10 bases and J by 6 bases, with 21 bases left in between. CDR3 size: 15 residues. The source of the sample is a study of T cells after yellow fever vaccination. Study conclusions and caveats: In post-booster samples, most primary-vaccination clones reappeared (approximately 95% CD4, about 90% CD8). Weaker, the secondary response peaked sooner, at day 5 versus 15.

A 5'RACE template-switching step, the method used to make TCR cDNA, added a universal primer site and UMIs. TCRdb reprocessed the 5' RACE reads via MiXCR and lists one record per CDR3 protein. The sample holds 300,000 to 400,000 distinct CDR3 sequences, around 8.1% seen once. V usage is TRBV7-8 and J usage is TRBJ2-2; TRBD1 is a possible D gene (5 bases). The sample in question was PBMCs, obtained more than 35 days after the first yellow fever vaccination. The TCR was taken from a man aged 18 to 35 who received the YFV17D yellow fever vaccine. The CDR3 reads CAIPERGVSPGELFF. DNA of the CDR3: TGTGCCATTCCAGAAAGGGGCGTCAGTCCCGGGGAGCTGTTTTTT.